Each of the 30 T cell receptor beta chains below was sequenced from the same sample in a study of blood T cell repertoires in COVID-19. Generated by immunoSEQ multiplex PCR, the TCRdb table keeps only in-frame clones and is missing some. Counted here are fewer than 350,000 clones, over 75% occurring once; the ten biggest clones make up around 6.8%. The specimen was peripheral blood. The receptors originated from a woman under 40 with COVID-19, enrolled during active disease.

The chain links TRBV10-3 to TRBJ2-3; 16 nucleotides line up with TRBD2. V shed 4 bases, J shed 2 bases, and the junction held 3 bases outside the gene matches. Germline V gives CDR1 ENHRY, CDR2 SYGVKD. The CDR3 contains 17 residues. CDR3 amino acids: CAISGGLAGGPTDTQYF. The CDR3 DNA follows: TGTGCCATCAGTGGGGGACTAGCGGGAGGGCCCACAGATACGCAGTATTTT.

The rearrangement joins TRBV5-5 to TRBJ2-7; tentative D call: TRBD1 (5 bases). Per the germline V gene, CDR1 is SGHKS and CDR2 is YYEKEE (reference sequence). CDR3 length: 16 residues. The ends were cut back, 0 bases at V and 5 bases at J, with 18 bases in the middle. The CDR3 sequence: CASSLGQGSVGHEQYF. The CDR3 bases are TGTGCCAGCAGCTTGGGGCAGGGTAGTGTAGGCCACGAGCAGTACTTC.

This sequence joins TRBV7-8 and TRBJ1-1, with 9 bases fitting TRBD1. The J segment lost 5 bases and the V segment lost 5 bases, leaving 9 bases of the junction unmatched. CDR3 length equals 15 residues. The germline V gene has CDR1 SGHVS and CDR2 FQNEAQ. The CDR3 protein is CASSPQQGAGTEAFF. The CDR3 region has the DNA TGTGCCAGCAGCCCACAACAGGGGGCGGGAACTGAAGCTTTCTTT.

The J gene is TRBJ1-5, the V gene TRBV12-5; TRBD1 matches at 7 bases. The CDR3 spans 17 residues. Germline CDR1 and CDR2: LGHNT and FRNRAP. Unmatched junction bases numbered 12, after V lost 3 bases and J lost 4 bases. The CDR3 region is CASGFPTRGGVNQPQHF. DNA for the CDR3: TGTGCTAGTGGTTTCCCCACCCGAGGGGGCGTGAATCAGCCCCAGCATTTT.

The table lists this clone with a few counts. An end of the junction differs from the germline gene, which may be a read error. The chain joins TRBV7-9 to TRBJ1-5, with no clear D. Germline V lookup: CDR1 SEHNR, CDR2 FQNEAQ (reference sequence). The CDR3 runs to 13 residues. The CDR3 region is CASSYDGNRPQHF. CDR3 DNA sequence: TGTGCCAGCAGCTACGACGGGAATCGGCCCCAGCATTTT.

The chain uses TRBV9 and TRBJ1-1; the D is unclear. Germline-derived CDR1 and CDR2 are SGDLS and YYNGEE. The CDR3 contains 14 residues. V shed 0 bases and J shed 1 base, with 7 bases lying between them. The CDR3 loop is CASSVGWQNTEAFF. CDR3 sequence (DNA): TGTGCCAGCAGCGTAGGCTGGCAGAACACTGAAGCTTTCTTT. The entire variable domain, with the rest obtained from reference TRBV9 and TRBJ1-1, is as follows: DSGVTQTPKHLITATGQRVTLRCSPRSGDLSVYWYQQSLDQGLQFLIQYYNGEERAKGNILERFSAQQFPDLHSELNLSSLELGDSALYFCASSVGWQNTEAFFGQGTRLTVV.

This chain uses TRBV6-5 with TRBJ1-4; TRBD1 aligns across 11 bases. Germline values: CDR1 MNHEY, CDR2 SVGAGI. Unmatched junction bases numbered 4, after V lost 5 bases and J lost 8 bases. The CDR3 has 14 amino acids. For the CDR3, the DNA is TGTGCCAGCAGTCGGGACAGGGGGACGGAAAAACTGTTTTTT. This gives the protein CASSRDRGTEKLFF.

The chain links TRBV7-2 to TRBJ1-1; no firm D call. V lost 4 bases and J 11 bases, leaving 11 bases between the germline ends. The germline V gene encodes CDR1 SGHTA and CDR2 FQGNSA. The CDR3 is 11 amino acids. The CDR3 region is CASSSGRGAFF. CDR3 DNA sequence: TGTGCCAGCAGCTCGGGGAGAGGGGCTTTCTTT.

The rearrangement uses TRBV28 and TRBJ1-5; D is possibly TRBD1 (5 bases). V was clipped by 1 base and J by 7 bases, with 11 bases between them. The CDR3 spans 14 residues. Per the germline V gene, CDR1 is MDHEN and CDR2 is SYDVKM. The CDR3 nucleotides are TGTGCCAGCAGTTTATCAAGGGGATGGCAGCCCCAGCATTTT. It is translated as CASSLSRGWQPQHF.

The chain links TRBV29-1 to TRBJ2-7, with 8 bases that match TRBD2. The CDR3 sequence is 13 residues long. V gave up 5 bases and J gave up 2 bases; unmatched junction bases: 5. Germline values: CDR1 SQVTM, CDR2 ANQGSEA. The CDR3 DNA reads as TGCAGCGTTAGCGGGAGCGAGACCTACGAGCAGTACTTC. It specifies CSVSGSETYEQYF.

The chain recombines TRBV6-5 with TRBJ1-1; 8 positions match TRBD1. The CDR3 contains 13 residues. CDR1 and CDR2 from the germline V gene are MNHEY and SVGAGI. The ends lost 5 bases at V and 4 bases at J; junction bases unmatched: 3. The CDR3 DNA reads TGTGCCAGCAGTAGAGGACAGGGCACTGAAGCTTTCTTT. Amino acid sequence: CASSRGQGTEAFF.

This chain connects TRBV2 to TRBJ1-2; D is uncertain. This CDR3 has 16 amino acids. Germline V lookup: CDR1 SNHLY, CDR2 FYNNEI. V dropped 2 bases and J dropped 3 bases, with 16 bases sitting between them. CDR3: CASSELYTRIDYGYTF. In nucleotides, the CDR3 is TGTGCCAGCAGTGAACTTTACACCAGGATTGACTATGGCTACACCTTC.

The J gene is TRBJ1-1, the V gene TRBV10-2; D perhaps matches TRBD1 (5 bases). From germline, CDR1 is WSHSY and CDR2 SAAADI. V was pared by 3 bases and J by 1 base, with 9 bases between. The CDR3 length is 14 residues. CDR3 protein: CASSDRQGNTEAFF. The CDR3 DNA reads TGCGCCAGCAGTGACCGTCAGGGGAACACTGAAGCTTTCTTT.

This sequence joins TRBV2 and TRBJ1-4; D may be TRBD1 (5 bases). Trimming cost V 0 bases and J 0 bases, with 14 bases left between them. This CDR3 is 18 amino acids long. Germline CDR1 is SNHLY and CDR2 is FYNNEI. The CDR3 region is CASSEALGRGATNEKLFF. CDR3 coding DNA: TGTGCCAGCAGTGAAGCTCTCGGGAGGGGTGCAACTAATGAAAAACTGTTTTTT.

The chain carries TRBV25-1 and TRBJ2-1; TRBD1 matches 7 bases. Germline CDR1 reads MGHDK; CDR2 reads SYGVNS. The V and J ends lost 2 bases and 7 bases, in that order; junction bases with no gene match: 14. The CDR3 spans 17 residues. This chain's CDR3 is CASSELGTGELRNEQFF. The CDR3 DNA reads TGTGCCAGCAGTGAACTTGGAACAGGGGAGCTAAGGAATGAGCAGTTCTTC.

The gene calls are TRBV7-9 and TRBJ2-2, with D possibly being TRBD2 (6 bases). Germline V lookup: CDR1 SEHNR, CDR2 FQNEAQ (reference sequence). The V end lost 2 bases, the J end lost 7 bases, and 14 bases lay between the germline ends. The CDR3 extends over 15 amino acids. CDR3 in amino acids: CASSLQGLRIGELFF. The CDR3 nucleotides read TGTGCCAGCAGCTTACAGGGACTTCGGATCGGGGAGCTGTTTTTT.

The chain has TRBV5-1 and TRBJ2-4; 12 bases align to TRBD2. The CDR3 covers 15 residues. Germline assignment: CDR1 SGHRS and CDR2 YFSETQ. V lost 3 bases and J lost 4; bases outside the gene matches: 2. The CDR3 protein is CASSWTSGNKNIQYF. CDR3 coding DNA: TGCGCCAGCAGCTGGACTAGCGGGAATAAAAACATTCAGTACTTC. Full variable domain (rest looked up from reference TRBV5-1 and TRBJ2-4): KAGVTQTPRYLIKTRGQQVTLSCSPISGHRSVSWYQQTPGQGLQFLFEYFSETQRNKGNFPGRFSGRQFSNSRSEMNVSTLELGDSALYLCASSWTSGNKNIQYFGAGTRLSVL.

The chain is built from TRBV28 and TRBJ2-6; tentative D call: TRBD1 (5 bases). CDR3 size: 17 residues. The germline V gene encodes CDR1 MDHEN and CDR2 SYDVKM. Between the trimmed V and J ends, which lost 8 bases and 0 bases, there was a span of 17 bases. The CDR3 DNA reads TGTGCCAGCTTTCCGGCAGGGCCTGGCTCTGGGGCCAACGTCCTGACTTTC. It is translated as CASFPAGPGSGANVLTF.

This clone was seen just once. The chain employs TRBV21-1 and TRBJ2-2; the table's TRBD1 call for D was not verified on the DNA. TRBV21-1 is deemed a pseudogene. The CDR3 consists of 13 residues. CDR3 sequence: CASSKPDLGELFF. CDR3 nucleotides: TGTGCCAGCAGCAAACCAGATCTCGGGGAGCTGTTTTTT.

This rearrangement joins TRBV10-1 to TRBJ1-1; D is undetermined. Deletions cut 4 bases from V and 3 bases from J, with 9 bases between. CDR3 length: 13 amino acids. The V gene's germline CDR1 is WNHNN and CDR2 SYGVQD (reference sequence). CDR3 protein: CASSVSRDTEAFF. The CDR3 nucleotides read TGCGCCAGCAGTGTTTCGCGGGACACTGAAGCTTTCTTT.

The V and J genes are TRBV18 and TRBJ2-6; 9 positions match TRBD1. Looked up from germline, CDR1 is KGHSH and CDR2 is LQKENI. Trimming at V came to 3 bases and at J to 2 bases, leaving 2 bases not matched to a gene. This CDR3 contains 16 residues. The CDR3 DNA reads TGTGCCAGCTCACCGGGACAGGGAGCTGGGGCCAACGTCCTGACTTTC. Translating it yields CASSPGQGAGANVLTF.

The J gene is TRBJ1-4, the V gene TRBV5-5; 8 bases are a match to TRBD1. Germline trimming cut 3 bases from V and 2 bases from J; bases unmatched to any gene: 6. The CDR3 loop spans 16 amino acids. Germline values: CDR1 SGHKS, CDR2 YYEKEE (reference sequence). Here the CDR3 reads CASSSRQGSTNEKLFF. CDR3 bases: TGTGCCAGCAGCTCCCGACAGGGGTCGACTAATGAAAAACTGTTTTTT.

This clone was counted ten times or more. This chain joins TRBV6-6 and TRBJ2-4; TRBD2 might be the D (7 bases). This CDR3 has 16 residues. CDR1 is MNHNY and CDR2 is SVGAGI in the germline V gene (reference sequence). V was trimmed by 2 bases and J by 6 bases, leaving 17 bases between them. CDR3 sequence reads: CASSYGEGRGINIQYF. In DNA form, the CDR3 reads TGTGCCAGCAGTTACGGGGAGGGGAGGGGGATAAACATTCAGTACTTC.

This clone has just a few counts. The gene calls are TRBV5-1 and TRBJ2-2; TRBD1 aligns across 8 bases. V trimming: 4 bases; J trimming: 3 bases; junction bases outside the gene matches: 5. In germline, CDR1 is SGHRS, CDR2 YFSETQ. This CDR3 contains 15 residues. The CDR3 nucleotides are TGCGCCAGCAGCGTTCAGGGGGCCTACACCGGGGAGCTGTTTTTT. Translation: CASSVQGAYTGELFF.

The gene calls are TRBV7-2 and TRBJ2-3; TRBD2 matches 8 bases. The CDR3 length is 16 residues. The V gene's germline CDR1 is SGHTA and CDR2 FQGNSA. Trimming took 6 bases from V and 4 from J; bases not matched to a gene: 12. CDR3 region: CASRILGAGVADTQYF. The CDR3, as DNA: TGTGCCAGCAGGATACTAGGAGCGGGAGTGGCAGATACGCAGTATTTT. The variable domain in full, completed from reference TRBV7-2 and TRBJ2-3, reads GAGVSQSPSNKVTEKGKDVELRCDPISGHTALYWYRQSLGQGLEFLIYFQGNSAPDKSGLPSDRFSAERTGGSVSTLTIQRTQQEDSAVYLCASRILGAGVADTQYFGPGTRLTVL.

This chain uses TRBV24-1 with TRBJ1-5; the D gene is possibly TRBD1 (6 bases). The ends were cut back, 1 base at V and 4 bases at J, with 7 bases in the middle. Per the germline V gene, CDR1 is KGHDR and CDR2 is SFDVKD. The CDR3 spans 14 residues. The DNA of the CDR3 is TGTGCCACCAGTGATTTAACAGGGAATCAGCCCCAGCATTTT. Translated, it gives CATSDLTGNQPQHF.

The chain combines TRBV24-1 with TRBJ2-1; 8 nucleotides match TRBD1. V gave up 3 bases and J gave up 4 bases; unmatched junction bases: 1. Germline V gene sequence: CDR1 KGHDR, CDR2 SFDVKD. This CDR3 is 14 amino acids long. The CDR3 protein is CATSDGQGYNEQFF. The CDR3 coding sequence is TGTGCCACCAGTGATGGACAGGGATACAATGAGCAGTTCTTC.

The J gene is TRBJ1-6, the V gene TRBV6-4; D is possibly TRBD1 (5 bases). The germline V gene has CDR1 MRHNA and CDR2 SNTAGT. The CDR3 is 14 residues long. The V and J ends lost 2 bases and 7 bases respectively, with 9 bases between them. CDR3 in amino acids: CASSDSAGNSPLHF. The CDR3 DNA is TGTGCCAGCAGTGACAGTGCAGGGAATTCACCCCTCCACTTT.

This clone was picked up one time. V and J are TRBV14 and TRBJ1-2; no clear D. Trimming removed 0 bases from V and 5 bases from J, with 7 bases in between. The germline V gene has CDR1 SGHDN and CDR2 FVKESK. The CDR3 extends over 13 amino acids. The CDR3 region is CASSQDVSYGYTF. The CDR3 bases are TGTGCCAGCAGCCAAGATGTGTCGTATGGCTACACCTTC.

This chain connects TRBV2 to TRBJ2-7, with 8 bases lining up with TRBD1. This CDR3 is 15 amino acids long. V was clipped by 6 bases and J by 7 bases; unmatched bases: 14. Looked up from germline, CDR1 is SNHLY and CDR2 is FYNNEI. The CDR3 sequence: CASSLRGQGSREQYF. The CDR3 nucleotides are TGTGCCAGCAGCCTCCGCGGACAGGGTTCTCGTGAGCAGTACTTC.